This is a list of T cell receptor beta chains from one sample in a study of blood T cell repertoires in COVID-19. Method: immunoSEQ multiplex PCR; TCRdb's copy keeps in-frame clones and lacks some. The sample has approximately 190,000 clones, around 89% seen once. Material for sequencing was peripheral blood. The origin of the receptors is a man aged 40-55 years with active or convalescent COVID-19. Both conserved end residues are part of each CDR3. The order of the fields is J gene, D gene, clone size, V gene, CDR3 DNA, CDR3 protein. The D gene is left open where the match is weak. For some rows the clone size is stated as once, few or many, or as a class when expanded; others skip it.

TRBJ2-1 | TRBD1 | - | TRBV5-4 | TGTGCCAGCAGTGACAGGGTTTTCACCCCGCAGTTCTTC | CASSDRVFTPQFF
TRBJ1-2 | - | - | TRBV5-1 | TGCGCCAGCAGCTTGGCCCCAGATACTAACTATGGCTACACCTTC | CASSLAPDTNYGYTF
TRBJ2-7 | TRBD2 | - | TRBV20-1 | TGCAGTGCTAGTTCTAGCGGGAGGACCGAGCAGTACTTC | CSASSSGRTEQYF
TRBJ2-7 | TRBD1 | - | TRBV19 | TGTGCCAGTAGTATCACAGGGGGCGAATACGAGCAGTACTTC | CASSITGGEYEQYF
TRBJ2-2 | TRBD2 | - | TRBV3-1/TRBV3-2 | TGTGCCAGCAGTGGAGCGGGGATTGGCACCGGGGAGCTGTTTTTT | CASSGAGIGTGELFF
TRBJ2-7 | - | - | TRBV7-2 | TGTGCCAGCAGCTTAGGTCCAGGGCGAGGAGCCGAGCAGTACTTC | CASSLGPGRGAEQYF
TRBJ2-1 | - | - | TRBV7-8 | TGTGCCAGCAGCTTAGCGCTTGGGGGCTGGGAGCAGTTCTTC | CASSLALGGWEQFF
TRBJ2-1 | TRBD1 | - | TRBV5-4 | TGTGCCAGCAGCTTGGCACAGGGGATCTACAATGAGCAGTTCTTC | CASSLAQGIYNEQFF
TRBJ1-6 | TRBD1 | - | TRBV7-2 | TGTGCCAGCAGCCTAGGCGGACAGGGGGTTTCCTATAATTCACCCCTCCACTTT | CASSLGGQGVSYNSPLHF
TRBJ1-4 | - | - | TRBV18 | TGTGCCAGCTCACCACGACATAATGAAAAACTGTTTTTT | CASSPRHNEKLFF
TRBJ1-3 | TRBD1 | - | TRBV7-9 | TGTGCCAGCAGCACACAGGGGGAGGGAAACACCATATATTTT | CASSTQGEGNTIYF
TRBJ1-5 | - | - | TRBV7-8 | TGTGCCAGCAGCTTAGCGGGCAGGGAGGACCAGCCCCAGCATTTT | CASSLAGREDQPQHF
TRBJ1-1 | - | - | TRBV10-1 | TGCGCCAGCAGTGAGCCACGGGGGGCTGCGGCAGTTGATATGAACACTGAAGCTTTCTTT | CASSEPRGAAAVDMNTEAFF
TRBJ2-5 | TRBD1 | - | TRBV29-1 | TGCAGCGTTGAGGGGGCCGCCGGGACAGGGCAGGAGACCCAGTACTTC | CSVEGAAGTGQETQYF
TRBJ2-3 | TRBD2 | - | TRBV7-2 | TGTGCCAGCAGCTTAGTAGGACTAGCGGGACCAGATACGCAGTATTTT | CASSLVGLAGPDTQYF
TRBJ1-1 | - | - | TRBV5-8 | TGTGCCAGCAGCTTCCTAGGGACTCAAGGCCCGAGGGGAGCTTTCTTT | CASSFLGTQGPRGAFF
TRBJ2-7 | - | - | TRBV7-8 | TGTGCCAGCAGCTTAAAATCGGGACTCCACTACGAGCAGTACTTC | CASSLKSGLHYEQYF
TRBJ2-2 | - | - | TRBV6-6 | TGTGCCAGCAGTTTCGAGGGTTCCACCGGGGAGCTGTTTTTT | CASSFEGSTGELFF
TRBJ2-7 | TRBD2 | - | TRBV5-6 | TGTGCCAGCAGCATGGACTTAACTAGCGGGACCTCGAAGGAGTACTTC | CASSMDLTSGTSKEYF
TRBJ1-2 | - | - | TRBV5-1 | TGCGCCAGCAGCTTGGGGAGAGGCTATGGCTACACCTTC | CASSLGRGYGYTF
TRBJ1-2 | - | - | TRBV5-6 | TGTGCCAGCAGCTTAGCCGGGATAAACTATGGCTACACCTTC | CASSLAGINYGYTF
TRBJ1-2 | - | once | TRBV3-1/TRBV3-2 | TGTGCCAGCAGCCCCACCACATACATGATGCACCCCTCCTATGGCTACACCTTC | CASSPTTYMMHPSYGYTF
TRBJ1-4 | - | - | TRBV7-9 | TGTGCCAGCACCCAAGGAGGGTCTAATGAAAAACTGTTTTTT | CASTQGGSNEKLFF
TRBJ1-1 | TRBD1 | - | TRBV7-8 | TGTGCCAGCAGCCCGAGACAGGGAATTGAGAACACTGAAGCTTTCTTT | CASSPRQGIENTEAFF
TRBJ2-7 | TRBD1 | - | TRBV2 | TGTGCCAGCAGTGAAGGGACAGGGGGCGCGGGTTCCTACGAGCAGTACTTC | CASSEGTGGAGSYEQYF
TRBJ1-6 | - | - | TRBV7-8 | TGTGCCAGCAGCTTAGCCGGGACTGATAATTCACCCCTCCACTTT | CASSLAGTDNSPLHF
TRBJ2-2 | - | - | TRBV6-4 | TGTGCCAGCAGTGCCACCCTAGCGACCGGGGAGCTGTTTTTT | CASSATLATGELFF
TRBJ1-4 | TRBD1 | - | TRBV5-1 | TGCGCCAGCGGACAGGGTTCGTCTAATGAAAAACTGTTTTTT | CASGQGSSNEKLFF
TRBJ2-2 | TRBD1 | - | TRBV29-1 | TGCAGCGTTGAAGATCCCTTCAGCGGACAGGGCGACACCGGGGAGCTGTTTTTT | CSVEDPFSGQGDTGELFF
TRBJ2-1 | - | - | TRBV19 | TGTGCCAGTAGTATTGGTCCCGGAAGGGGTGAGCAGTTCTTC | CASSIGPGRGEQFF